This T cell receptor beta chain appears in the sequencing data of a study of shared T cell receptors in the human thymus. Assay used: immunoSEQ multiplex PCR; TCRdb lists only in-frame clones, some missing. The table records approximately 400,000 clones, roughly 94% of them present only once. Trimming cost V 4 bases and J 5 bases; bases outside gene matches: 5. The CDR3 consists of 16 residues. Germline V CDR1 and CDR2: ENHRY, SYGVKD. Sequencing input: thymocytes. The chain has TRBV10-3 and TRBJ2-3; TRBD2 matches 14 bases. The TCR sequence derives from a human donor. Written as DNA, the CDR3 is TGTGCCATCAGTGGGGGGACTAGCGGGAGAAGAGATACGCAGTATTTT. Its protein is CAISGGTSGRRDTQYF.